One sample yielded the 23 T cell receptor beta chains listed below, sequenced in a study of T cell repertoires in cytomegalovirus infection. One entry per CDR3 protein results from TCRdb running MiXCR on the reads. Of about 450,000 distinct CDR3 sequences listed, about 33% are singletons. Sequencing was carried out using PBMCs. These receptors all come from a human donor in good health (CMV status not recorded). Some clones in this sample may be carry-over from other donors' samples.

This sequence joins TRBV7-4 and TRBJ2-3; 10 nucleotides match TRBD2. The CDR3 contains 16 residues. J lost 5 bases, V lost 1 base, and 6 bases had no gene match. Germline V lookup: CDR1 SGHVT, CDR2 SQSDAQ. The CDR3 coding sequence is TGTGCCAGCAGCTTAGGAGGGCTAGCGGGGGAAGATACGCAGTATTTT. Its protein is CASSLGGLAGEDTQYF.

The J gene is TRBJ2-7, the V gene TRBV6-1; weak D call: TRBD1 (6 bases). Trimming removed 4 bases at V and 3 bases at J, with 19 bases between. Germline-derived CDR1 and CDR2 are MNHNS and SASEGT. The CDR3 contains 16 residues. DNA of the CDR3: TGTGCCAGCAGTGTTGGACAGCCTCTATTGGTCTACGAGCAGTACTTC. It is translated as CASSVGQPLLVYEQYF.

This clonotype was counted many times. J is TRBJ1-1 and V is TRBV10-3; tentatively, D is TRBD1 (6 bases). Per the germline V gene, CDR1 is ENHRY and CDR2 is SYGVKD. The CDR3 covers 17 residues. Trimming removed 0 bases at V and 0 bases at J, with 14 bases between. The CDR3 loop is CAISESGGPALNTEAFF. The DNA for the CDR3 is TGTGCCATCAGTGAGTCAGGGGGACCGGCCCTGAACACTGAAGCTTTCTTT.

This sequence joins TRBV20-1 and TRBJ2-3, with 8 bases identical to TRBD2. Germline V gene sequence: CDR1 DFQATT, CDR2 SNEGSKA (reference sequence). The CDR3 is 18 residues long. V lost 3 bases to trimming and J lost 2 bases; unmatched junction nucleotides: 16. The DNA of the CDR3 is TGCAGTGCTAGCGGAAGGCGGGGGGCGCGGTTGATCACAGATACGCAGTATTTT. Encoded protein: CSASGRRGARLITDTQYF.

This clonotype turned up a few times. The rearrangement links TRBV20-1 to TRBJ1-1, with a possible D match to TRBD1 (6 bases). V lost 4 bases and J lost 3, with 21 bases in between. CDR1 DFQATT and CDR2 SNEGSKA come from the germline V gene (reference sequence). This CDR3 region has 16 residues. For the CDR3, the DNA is TGCAGTGCTATAACAGAAGAAGGGGGGCAACACACTGAAGCTTTCTTT. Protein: CSAITEEGGQHTEAFF.

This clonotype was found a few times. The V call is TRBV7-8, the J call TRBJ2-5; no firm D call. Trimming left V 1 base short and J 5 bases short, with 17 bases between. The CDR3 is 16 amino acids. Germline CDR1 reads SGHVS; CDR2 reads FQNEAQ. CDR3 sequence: CASSLVSGLGLETQYF. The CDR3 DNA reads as TGTGCCAGCAGCTTAGTTTCCGGGCTTGGGTTGGAGACCCAGTACTTC.

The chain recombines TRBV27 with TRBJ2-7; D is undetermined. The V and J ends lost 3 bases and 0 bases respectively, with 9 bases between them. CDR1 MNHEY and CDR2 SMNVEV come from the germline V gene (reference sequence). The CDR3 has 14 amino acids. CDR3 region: CASSFSQVSYEQYF. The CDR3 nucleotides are TGTGCCAGCAGTTTCAGCCAGGTCTCCTACGAGCAGTACTTC.

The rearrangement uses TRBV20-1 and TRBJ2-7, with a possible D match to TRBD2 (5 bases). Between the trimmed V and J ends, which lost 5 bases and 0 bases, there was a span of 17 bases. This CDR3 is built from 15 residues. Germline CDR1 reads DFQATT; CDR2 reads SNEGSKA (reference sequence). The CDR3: CSAPARRVSSYEQYF. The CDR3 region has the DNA TGCAGTGCTCCAGCCCGGCGGGTGAGCTCCTACGAGCAGTACTTC.

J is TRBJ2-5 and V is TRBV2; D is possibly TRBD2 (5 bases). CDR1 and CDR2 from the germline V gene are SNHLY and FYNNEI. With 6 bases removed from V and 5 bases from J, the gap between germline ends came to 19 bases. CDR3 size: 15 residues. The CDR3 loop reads CASRARPGERETQYF. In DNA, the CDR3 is TGTGCCAGCAGGGCCAGGCCTGGGGAGCGGGAGACCCAGTACTTC.

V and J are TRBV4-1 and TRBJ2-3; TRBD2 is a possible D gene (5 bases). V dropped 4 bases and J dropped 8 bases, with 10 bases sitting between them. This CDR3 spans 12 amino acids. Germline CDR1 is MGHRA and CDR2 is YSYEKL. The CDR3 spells CASSRGASTQYF. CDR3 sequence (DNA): TGCGCCAGCAGCCGGGGAGCGAGTACGCAGTATTTT.

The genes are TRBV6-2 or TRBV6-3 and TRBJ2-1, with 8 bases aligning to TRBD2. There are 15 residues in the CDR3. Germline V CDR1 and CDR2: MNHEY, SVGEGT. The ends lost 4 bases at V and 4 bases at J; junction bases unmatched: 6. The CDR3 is CASSFGGAGYNEQFF. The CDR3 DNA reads TGTGCCAGCAGTTTCGGGGGGGCCGGGTACAATGAGCAGTTCTTC.

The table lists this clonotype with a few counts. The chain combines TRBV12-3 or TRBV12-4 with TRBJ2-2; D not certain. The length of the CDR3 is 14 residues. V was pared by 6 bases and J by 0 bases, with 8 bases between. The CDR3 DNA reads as TGTGCCAGCAGCCATGACTCGAACACCGGGGAGCTGTTTTTT. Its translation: CASSHDSNTGELFF.

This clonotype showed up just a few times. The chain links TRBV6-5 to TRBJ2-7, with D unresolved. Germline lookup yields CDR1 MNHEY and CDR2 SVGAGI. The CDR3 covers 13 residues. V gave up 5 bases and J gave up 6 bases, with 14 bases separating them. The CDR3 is CASSPPQHVEQYF. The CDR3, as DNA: TGTGCCAGCAGTCCCCCTCAACACGTCGAGCAGTACTTC.

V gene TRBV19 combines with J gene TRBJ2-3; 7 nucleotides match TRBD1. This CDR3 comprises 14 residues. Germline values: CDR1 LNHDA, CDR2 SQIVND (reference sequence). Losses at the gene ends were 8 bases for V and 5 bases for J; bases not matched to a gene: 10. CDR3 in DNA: TGTGCCAGTGGACCCCCAGGGGGTCGAGATACGCAGTATTTT. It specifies CASGPPGGRDTQYF.

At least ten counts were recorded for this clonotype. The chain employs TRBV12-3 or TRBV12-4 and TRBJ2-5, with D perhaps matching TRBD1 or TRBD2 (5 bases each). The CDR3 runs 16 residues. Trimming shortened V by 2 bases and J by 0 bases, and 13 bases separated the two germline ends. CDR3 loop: CASSLTGLGDQETQYF. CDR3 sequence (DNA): TGTGCCAGCAGTTTAACAGGACTGGGGGACCAAGAGACCCAGTACTTC.

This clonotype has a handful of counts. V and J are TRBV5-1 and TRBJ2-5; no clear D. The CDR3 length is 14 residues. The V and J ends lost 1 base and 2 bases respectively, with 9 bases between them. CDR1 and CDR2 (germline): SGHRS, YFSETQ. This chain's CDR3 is CASSLYRFQETQYF. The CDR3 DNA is TGCGCCAGCAGCTTGTATAGGTTTCAAGAGACCCAGTACTTC.

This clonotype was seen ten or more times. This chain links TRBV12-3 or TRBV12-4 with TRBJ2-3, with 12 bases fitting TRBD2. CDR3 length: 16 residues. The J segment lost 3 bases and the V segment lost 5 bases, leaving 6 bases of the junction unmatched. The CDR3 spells CASSRRLAGDTDTQYF. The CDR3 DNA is TGTGCCAGCAGTCGGCGACTAGCGGGGGATACAGATACGCAGTATTTT.

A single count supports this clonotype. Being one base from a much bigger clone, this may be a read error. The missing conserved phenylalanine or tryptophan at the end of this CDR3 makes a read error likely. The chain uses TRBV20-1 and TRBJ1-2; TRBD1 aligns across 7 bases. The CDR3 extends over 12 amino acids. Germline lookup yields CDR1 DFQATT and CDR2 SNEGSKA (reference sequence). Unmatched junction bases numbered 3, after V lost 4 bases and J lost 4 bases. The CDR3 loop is CSAKDRVYGYTC. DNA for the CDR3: TGCAGTGCTAAAGACAGGGTCTATGGCTACACCTGC.

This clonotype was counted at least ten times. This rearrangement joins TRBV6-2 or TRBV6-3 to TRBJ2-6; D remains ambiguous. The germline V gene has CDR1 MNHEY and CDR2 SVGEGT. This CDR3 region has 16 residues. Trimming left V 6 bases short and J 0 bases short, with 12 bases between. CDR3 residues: CASSPPGLSGANVLTF. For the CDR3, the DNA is TGTGCCAGCAGCCCCCCCGGCCTCTCTGGGGCCAACGTCCTGACTTTC.

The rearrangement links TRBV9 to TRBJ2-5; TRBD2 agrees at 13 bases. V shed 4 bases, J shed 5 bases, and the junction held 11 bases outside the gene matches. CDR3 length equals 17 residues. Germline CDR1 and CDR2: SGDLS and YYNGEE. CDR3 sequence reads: CASSPGTSGAPGETQYF. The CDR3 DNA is TGTGCCAGCAGCCCCGGGACTAGCGGGGCACCCGGGGAGACCCAGTACTTC.

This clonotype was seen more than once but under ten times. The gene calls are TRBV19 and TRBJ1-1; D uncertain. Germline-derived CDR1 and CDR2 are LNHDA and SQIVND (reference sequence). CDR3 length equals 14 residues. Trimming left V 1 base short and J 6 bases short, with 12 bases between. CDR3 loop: CASSIVPGGPEAFF. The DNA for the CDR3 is TGTGCCAGTAGTATAGTCCCGGGAGGGCCTGAAGCTTTCTTT.

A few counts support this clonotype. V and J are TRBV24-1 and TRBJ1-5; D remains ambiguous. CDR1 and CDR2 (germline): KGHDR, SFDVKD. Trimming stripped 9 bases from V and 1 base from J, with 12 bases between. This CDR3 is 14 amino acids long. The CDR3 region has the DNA TGTGCCACCCAATCCCACGGGAGCAATCAGCCCCAGCATTTT. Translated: CATQSHGSNQPQHF.

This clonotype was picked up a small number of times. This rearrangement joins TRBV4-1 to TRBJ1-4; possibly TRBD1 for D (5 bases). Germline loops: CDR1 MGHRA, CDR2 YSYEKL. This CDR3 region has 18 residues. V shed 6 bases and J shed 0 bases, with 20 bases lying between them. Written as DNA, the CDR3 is TGCGCCAGCAGTTCTAAAACGGGAGGGGTTACAACTAATGAAAAACTGTTTTTT. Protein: CASSSKTGGVTTNEKLFF.